The following is a T cell receptor beta chain sequence with its context. Its antigen is still unknown. The CDR3 covers 14 residues. V lost 9 bases and J lost 0; bases outside the gene matches: 4. CDR1 and CDR2 from the germline V gene are MNHNS and SASEGT. These data belong to a study of cytomegalovirus exposure and HLA in healthy donors. At the level of the study: Previous work identified roughly 110 million unique TCR beta sequences from approximately 190 million T cells. Inside one of the first data releases sat around 77 million unique TCRs taken from HLA-typed donors. General study points: A later analysis found most CMV-associated TCR beta chains apparently HLA-restricted. V- and J-gene trimming in TCR beta was tied to a missense DCLRE1C variant by an analysis performed later.

In the PCR, 60 Vbeta and 13 Jbeta primers were used. Sequenced by immunoSEQ multiplex PCR; TCRdb stores in-frame clones only, minus some. Counted here are around 41,000 clones, approximately 47% occurring once; the ten biggest clones make up approximately 5.5%. The receptor's source is a man between 60 and 75 years old in good health and CMV-seronegative. The source material was PBMCs. V is TRBV6-1 and J is TRBJ2-2, with 7 bases aligning to TRBD1. The CDR3 region has the DNA TGTGCCAGTAGGGACAGATCGAACACCGGGGAGCTGTTTTTT. It yields the protein CASRDRSNTGELFF.